This T cell receptor (beta chain) was sequenced in a study of control samples from healthy donors and cancer patients. Some clones are missing from TCRdb's copy, which holds only in-frame ones; the method was immunoSEQ multiplex PCR. This sample carries under 150,000 clones, approximately 89% of them seen once, and the ten largest clones take around 3%. CDR1 MNHEY and CDR2 SMNVEV come from the germline V gene (reference sequence). The CDR3 contains 15 residues. The ends were cut back, 0 bases at V and 1 base at J, with 10 bases in the middle. The rearrangement links TRBV27 to TRBJ2-7, with D tentatively TRBD2 (6 bases). This clonotype was sampled from a man in his 60s in good health. Specimen: blood. CDR3 region: CASSLSPGRSYEQYF. Here the CDR3 DNA reads TGTGCCAGCAGTTTATCCCCCGGGAGATCCTACGAGCAGTACTTC.